This T cell receptor beta chain is drawn from a study of T cell repertoires in cytomegalovirus infection. Across the whole study: Indications of both CMV infection and matching HLA type were provided by public TCR beta signatures.

This CDR3 spans 15 amino acids. Unmatched junction bases numbered 14, after V lost 4 bases and J lost 11 bases. CDR1 is LGHNA, CDR2 YNFKEQ, per germline. TCRdb re-derived calls from the reads in MiXCR, one entry per CDR3 protein. The sample lists 490,000 or so distinct CDR3 sequences, roughly 10% occurring once. This clonotype was seen many times. The origin of this receptor is a human donor in good health (CMV status not recorded). Some clones in this sample may be carry-over from other donors' samples. Sequencing used PBMCs. The chain joins TRBV4-2 to TRBJ1-1, with 9 bases fitting TRBD1. DNA for the CDR3: TGTGCCAGCAGCCGAGGGACAGGGAGGTCCTTCTGGGCTTTCTTT. Translating it yields CASSRGTGRSFWAFF.